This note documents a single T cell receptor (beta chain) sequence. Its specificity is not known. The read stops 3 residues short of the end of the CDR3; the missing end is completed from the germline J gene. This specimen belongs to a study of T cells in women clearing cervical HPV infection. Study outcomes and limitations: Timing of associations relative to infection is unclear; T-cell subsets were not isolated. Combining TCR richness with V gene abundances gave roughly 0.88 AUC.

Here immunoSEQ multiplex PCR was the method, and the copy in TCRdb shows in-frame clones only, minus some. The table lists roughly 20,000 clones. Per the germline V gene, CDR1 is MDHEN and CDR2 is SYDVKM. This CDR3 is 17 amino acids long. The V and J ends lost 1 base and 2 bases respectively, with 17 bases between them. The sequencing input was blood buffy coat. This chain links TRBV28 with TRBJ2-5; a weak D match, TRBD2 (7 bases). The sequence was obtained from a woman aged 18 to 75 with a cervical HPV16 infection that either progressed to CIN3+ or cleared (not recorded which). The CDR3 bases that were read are TGTGCCAGCAGTTTATTAGGTCCGGCGGGGGCTCAAGAGACC. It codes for CASSLLGPAGAQET. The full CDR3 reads CASSLLGPAGAQETQYF.